The 3 T cell receptor beta chains below were found in one sample sequenced in a study of CD8 T cells in Susac syndrome. Reverse transcription of roughly 0.5 to 1 ug RNA was performed with random hexamers. Each CDR3 protein is one row after TCRdb ran MiXCR on the immunoSEQ multiplex PCR reads. The sample holds 110,000 or so distinct CDR3 sequences, 80% to 95% seen once. Sequencing was performed on CD8+ T cells from PBMCs. These receptors were collected from a human donor in good health.

The gene calls are TRBV19 and TRBJ1-5; D call uncertain. Germline V gene data show CDR1 as LNHDA and CDR2 as SQIVND (reference sequence). This CDR3 has 13 amino acids. The V end lost 10 bases, the J end lost 0 bases, and 10 bases lay between the germline ends. In nucleotides, the CDR3 is TGTGCCACTTCAGGTGTTAGCAATCAGCCCCAGCATTTT. It is translated as CATSGVSNQPQHF.

The chain carries TRBV6-5 and TRBJ2-1, with 11 bases lining up with TRBD2. Trimming took 6 bases from V and 7 from J; bases not matched to a gene: 5. The germline V gene has CDR1 MNHEY and CDR2 SVGAGI. This CDR3 is 14 amino acids long. Written as DNA, the CDR3 is TGTGCCAGCAGAAGACTAGCGGGGAAAAATGAGCAGTTCTTC. Translation gives CASRRLAGKNEQFF.

The CDR3 nucleotides read TGTGCCAGCAGCTTAGCGCGCAGCAATCAGCCCCAGCATTTT. This encodes CASSLARSNQPQHF. The chain joins TRBV7-2 to TRBJ1-5; D gene unclear. This CDR3 has 14 amino acids. Trimming pared 0 bases from V and 1 base from J, leaving 4 bases between. CDR1 SGHTA and CDR2 FQGNSA come from the germline V gene. Variable domain in full (rest from reference TRBV7-2 and TRBJ1-5): GAGVSQSPSNKVTEKGKDVELRCDPISGHTALYWYRQSLGQGLEFLIYFQGNSAPDKSGLPSDRFSAERTGGSVSTLTIQRTQQEDSAVYLCASSLARSNQPQHFGDGTRLSIL.